One and the same sample provided the 28 T cell receptor beta chains below, sequenced in a study of radiation and T cells in renal cell carcinoma. Time point denoted: blood 4 weeks post-SBRT, at nephrectomy. Treatment here: 15 Gy SBRT to primary tumor, nephrectomy 4 weeks later. The table came from immunoSEQ multiplex PCR; TCRdb's copy has only in-frame clones and leaves some out. The table lists about 90,000 clones, 84% of them singletons. Sequenced material: blood, taken from a patient whose treatment included radiotherapy and nephrectomy. The origin of the receptors is a man aged 55 to 70 with renal cell carcinoma.

The sample holds a few counts of this clone. CDR3 in amino acids: CASTPITGSNQPQHF. CDR3 bases: TGTGCCAGCACCCCAATAACAGGGAGCAATCAGCCCCAGCATTTT. The V call is TRBV28, the J call TRBJ1-5; the D gene is possibly TRBD1 (6 bases). Germline CDR1 and CDR2: MDHEN and SYDVKM. V lost 7 bases and J lost 1, with 14 bases in between. The length of the CDR3 is 15 residues.

V gene TRBV11-2 combines with J gene TRBJ2-7, with no clear D. V lost 4 bases to trimming and J lost 0 bases, with 10 bases between them. The germline CDR1 and CDR2 sequences are SGHAT and FQNNGV. This CDR3 spans 14 amino acids. CDR3 coding DNA: TGTGCCAGCAGCTCCGACATCCTCTCCTACGAGCAGTACTTC. Protein sequence: CASSSDILSYEQYF.

The chain recombines TRBV7-6 with TRBJ2-1; 10 bases are a match to TRBD2. The germline V gene has CDR1 SGHVS and CDR2 FNYEAQ. This CDR3 has 16 amino acids. Germline trimming cut 2 bases from V and 7 bases from J; bases unmatched to any gene: 8. Here the CDR3 DNA reads TGTGCCAGCAGCTTACAGCGGGAGGGCCGTGGGAATGAGCAGTTCTTC. It translates to CASSLQREGRGNEQFF.

CDR3 in amino acids: CATSSGTSGFYEQYF. In DNA, the CDR3 is TGTGCCACCTCTTCCGGGACTAGCGGCTTCTACGAGCAGTACTTC. The gene calls are TRBV19 and TRBJ2-7, with 11 nucleotides matching TRBD2. The junction had 11 bases not matched to a gene; V was cut back by 10 bases and J by 3 bases. The CDR3 covers 15 residues. Looked up from germline, CDR1 is LNHDA and CDR2 is SQIVND (reference sequence). The full variable domain, with the rest looked up from reference TRBV19 and TRBJ2-7, is DGGITQSPKYLFRKEGQNVTLSCEQNLNHDAMYWYRQDPGQGLRLIYYSQIVNDFQKGDIAEGYSVSREKKESFPLTVTSAQKNPTAFYLCATSSGTSGFYEQYFGPGTRLTVT.

CDR3 coding DNA: TGCAGCGTTGATCTAGGGGGGAGGGTTTCTGGGGAGCAGTTCTTC. It codes for CSVDLGGRVSGEQFF. This chain joins TRBV29-1 and TRBJ2-1, with a weak D call TRBD2 (7 bases). Trimming cost V 3 bases and J 10 bases, with 22 bases left between them. This CDR3 region has 15 residues. CDR1 SQVTM and CDR2 ANQGSEA come from the germline V gene.

This clone was seen more than once but under ten times. The rearrangement uses TRBV25-1 and TRBJ1-1; D is possibly TRBD1 (6 bases). Trimming cost V 5 bases and J 0 bases, with 13 bases left between them. Germline CDR1 reads MGHDK; CDR2 reads SYGVNS. CDR3 length equals 15 residues. DNA for the CDR3: TGTGCCAGCAGTCCCCTTTGGACAGTGAACACTGAAGCTTTCTTT. This sequence encodes CASSPLWTVNTEAFF.

The chain links TRBV7-2 to TRBJ2-5, with D tentatively TRBD2 (6 bases). Deletions cut 0 bases from V and 4 bases from J, with 9 bases between. CDR3 length: 14 residues. The V gene's germline CDR1 is SGHTA and CDR2 FQGNSA. CDR3 sequence (DNA): TGTGCCAGCAGCTTAGCGGGTAGCGGAGAGACCCAGTACTTC. Amino acid sequence: CASSLAGSGETQYF.

The chain combines TRBV19 with TRBJ1-1; D possibly corresponds to TRBD1 (5 bases). The CDR3 runs 13 residues. V was trimmed by 6 bases and J by 8 bases, leaving 16 bases between them. CDR1 and CDR2 (germline): LNHDA, SQIVND (reference sequence). The CDR3 here is CASSQTGAREAFF. The CDR3 nucleotides are TGTGCCAGTAGCCAAACCGGGGCGAGGGAAGCTTTCTTT.

The genes are TRBV10-3 and TRBJ2-2, with D possibly being TRBD1 or TRBD2 (5 bases each). There are 14 residues in the CDR3. Between the trimmed V and J ends, which lost 2 bases and 5 bases, there was a span of 9 bases. Germline-derived CDR1 and CDR2 are ENHRY and SYGVKD. The CDR3 sequence: CAISEGRETGELFF. CDR3 sequence (DNA): TGTGCCATCAGTGAGGGCAGGGAGACCGGGGAGCTGTTTTTT.

The chain combines TRBV28 with TRBJ2-7; 8 bases are shared with TRBD1. CDR3 size: 14 residues. Per the germline V gene, CDR1 is MDHEN and CDR2 is SYDVKM. V was clipped by 6 bases and J by 4 bases; unmatched bases: 8. The CDR3 DNA reads as TGTGCCAGCAGCCCAGGGGGCGTTCTGTACGAGCAGTACTTC. Amino acids: CASSPGGVLYEQYF.

The gene calls are TRBV18 and TRBJ1-4; 7 bases fit TRBD1. Germline V CDR1 and CDR2: KGHSH, LQKENI. The CDR3 length is 15 residues. The ends lost 4 bases at V and 7 bases at J; junction bases unmatched: 9. The CDR3 reads CASSLPQGPGEKLFF. Here the CDR3 DNA reads TGTGCCAGCTCACTCCCACAGGGGCCCGGTGAAAAACTGTTTTTT.

The chain recombines TRBV10-1 with TRBJ2-2, with a tentative D call TRBD2 (6 bases). The CDR3 consists of 14 residues. Trimming left V 6 bases short and J 1 base short, with 9 bases between. Germline loops: CDR1 WNHNN, CDR2 SYGVQD (reference sequence). The CDR3 region is CASRGDLNTGELFF. CDR3 nucleotide sequence: TGCGCCAGCAGAGGGGACTTGAACACCGGGGAGCTGTTTTTT.

This clone has just a few counts. This chain links TRBV4-3 with TRBJ1-1, with a possible D match to TRBD1 (5 bases). CDR3 length: 14 amino acids. The V and J ends lost 0 bases and 8 bases respectively, with 13 bases between them. Germline-derived CDR1 and CDR2 are LGHNA and YSLEER. CDR3 loop: CASSQEWGSGEAFF. The DNA of the CDR3 is TGCGCCAGCAGCCAAGAATGGGGCTCAGGAGAAGCTTTCTTT.

The gene calls are TRBV29-1 and TRBJ2-2; D is ambiguous. Germline CDR1 SQVTM, CDR2 ANQGSEA. The CDR3 is made up of 13 amino acids. V lost 8 bases to trimming and J lost 4 bases, with 14 bases between them. CDR3 protein: CSCTEMGTGELFF. The CDR3 bases are TGCAGCTGTACGGAGATGGGCACCGGGGAGCTGTTTTTT.

The chain uses TRBV27 and TRBJ2-2, with 14 bases lining up with TRBD2. The V gene's germline CDR1 is MNHEY and CDR2 SMNVEV (reference sequence). Germline trimming cut 4 bases from V and 11 bases from J; bases unmatched to any gene: 15. This CDR3 is built from 18 residues. DNA of the CDR3: TGTGCCAGCAGTTCGACTAGCGGGAGGGCCCGGGGTGTTATCGAGCTGTTTTTT. Translating it yields CASSSTSGRARGVIELFF.

The chain combines TRBV14 with TRBJ2-3; D is possibly TRBD1 or TRBD2 (5 bases each). The germline V and J ends were trimmed by 2 bases and 2 bases, with 11 bases remaining between them. Germline loops: CDR1 SGHDN, CDR2 FVKESK. The CDR3 covers 15 residues. CDR3 sequence reads: CASSQLDGTTDTQYF. CDR3 nucleotides: TGTGCCAGCAGCCAATTAGACGGGACCACAGATACGCAGTATTTT.

The CDR3 sequence: CAIRAGGDYGYTF. The CDR3 region has the DNA TGTGCCATCAGGGCCGGAGGTGACTATGGCTACACCTTC. V is TRBV10-3 and J is TRBJ1-2, with D unclear. V shed 6 bases and J shed 3 bases, with 11 bases lying between them. The CDR3 covers 13 residues. Germline CDR1 reads ENHRY; CDR2 reads SYGVKD.

The V gene is TRBV5-1, the J gene TRBJ1-1; no clear D. Germline-derived CDR1 and CDR2 are SGHRS and YFSETQ. V was shortened by 2 bases and J by 1 base, with 6 bases between the two germline ends. The CDR3 spans 13 residues. The CDR3 sequence is CASSFDENTEAFF. In DNA, the CDR3 is TGCGCCAGCAGCTTCGACGAGAACACTGAAGCTTTCTTT.

The chain employs TRBV6-6 and TRBJ2-5; the D gene is possibly TRBD1 (5 bases). The CDR3 has 14 residues. Looked up from germline, CDR1 is MNHNY and CDR2 is SVGAGI (reference sequence). V lost 5 bases and J lost 2, with 12 bases in between. In DNA form, the CDR3 reads TGTGCCAGCAGTACCCGGACAATTCAAGAGACCCAGTACTTC. Protein product: CASSTRTIQETQYF.

This sequence joins TRBV28 and TRBJ1-2; 9 nucleotides agree with TRBD1. CDR1 and CDR2 from the germline V gene are MDHEN and SYDVKM. After removal of 6 bases from V and 4 bases from J, the junction contained 6 bases not matched to a gene. The CDR3 covers 14 residues. CDR3 nucleotide sequence: TGTGCCAGCAGACCTCCGGGACAGGGCTATGGCTACACCTTC. Translated, it gives CASRPPGQGYGYTF.

This chain uses TRBV10-2 with TRBJ2-1; tentatively, D is TRBD2 (5 bases). The germline gives CDR1 WSHSY, CDR2 SAAADI. The CDR3 has 13 residues. V lost 5 bases to trimming and J lost 3 bases, with 8 bases between them. Here the CDR3 DNA reads TGCGCCAGCAGTAGCGGAATCTACAATGAGCAGTTCTTC. As protein: CASSSGIYNEQFF.

The chain uses TRBV2 and TRBJ2-2; TRBD2 aligns across 9 bases. From germline, CDR1 is SNHLY and CDR2 FYNNEI. This CDR3 is built from 14 residues. V gave up 6 bases and J gave up 5 bases; unmatched junction bases: 4. CDR3 loop: CASRQREATGELFF. As DNA, the CDR3 is TGTGCCAGCAGGCAGCGGGAGGCTACCGGGGAGCTGTTTTTT.

The chain joins TRBV2 to TRBJ1-5, with D possibly TRBD1 on 5 matching bases. The CDR3 extends over 15 amino acids. Trimming shortened V by 5 bases and J by 2 bases, and 13 bases separated the two germline ends. CDR1 and CDR2 from the germline V gene are SNHLY and FYNNEI. CDR3 sequence (DNA): TGTGCCAGCAGTCCGCGAGGGGCGGGCAATCAGCCCCAGCATTTT. Its translation is CASSPRGAGNQPQHF.

The sample holds a few counts of this clone. The chain carries TRBV2 and TRBJ1-1; D gene uncertain. Germline loops: CDR1 SNHLY, CDR2 FYNNEI. V lost 6 bases to trimming and J lost 4 bases, with 15 bases between them. The CDR3 contains 14 residues. CDR3 bases: TGTGCCAGCAGCGTTATCCAGGTACCCACTGAAGCTTTCTTT. The encoded protein is CASSVIQVPTEAFF.

This clone was found once. The chain links TRBV18 to TRBJ2-7; 9 nucleotides agree with TRBD1. The trim removed 6 bases at V and 6 bases at J, leaving 15 bases unmatched. Germline V gives CDR1 KGHSH, CDR2 LQKENI. CDR3 length: 16 amino acids. The CDR3 protein is CASSLPSGQGGSEQYF. The DNA for the CDR3 is TGTGCCAGCTCCCTCCCATCGGGACAGGGTGGATCCGAGCAGTACTTC.

This chain uses TRBV30 with TRBJ1-2, with 10 bases lining up with TRBD1. Looked up from germline, CDR1 is GTSNPN and CDR2 is SVGIG (reference sequence). Trimming at V came to 5 bases and at J to 4 bases, leaving 4 bases not matched to a gene. The CDR3 runs 13 residues. The chain's CDR3 is CAWETGGGYGYTF. The DNA for the CDR3 is TGTGCCTGGGAGACAGGGGGCGGCTATGGCTACACCTTC.

The chain employs TRBV28 and TRBJ1-2; TRBD1 matches 7 bases. CDR1 MDHEN and CDR2 SYDVKM come from the germline V gene. J lost 2 bases, V lost 6 bases, and 6 bases had no gene match. This CDR3 is built from 14 residues. The CDR3 nucleotides read TGTGCCAGCAGGGGGACAGTCCGAAACTATGGCTACACCTTC. This gives the protein CASRGTVRNYGYTF.

This clone was picked up a small number of times. The rearrangement uses TRBV9 and TRBJ2-7; 12 bases match TRBD1. This CDR3 contains 15 residues. Looked up from germline, CDR1 is SGDLS and CDR2 is YYNGEE. V dropped 0 bases and J dropped 5; count of bases not matched to a gene: 3. CDR3 sequence (DNA): TGTGCCAGCAGCGTAGAGGGACAGGGGGCCAACGAGCAGTACTTC. Protein product: CASSVEGQGANEQYF.